This TCR beta chain originates from a study of T-cell memory formation after mild COVID-19. Study summary: TCR clusters mostly belonged to single donors.

With regard to this clonotype: Its antigen is not identified.

TCR alpha and TCR beta cDNA libraries carrying sample barcodes and UMIs were produced by 5'RACE using constant-segment primers. TCRdb itself ran the 5' RACE reads through MiXCR, one entry per CDR3 protein. The sample consists of 300,000 to 400,000 distinct CDR3 sequences, around 27% of them appearing once. Points from the study as a whole: Pre-infection memory harbored some responding clones, suggesting cross-reactive memory joined. Mainly in CM and EM were contracting CD4+ clones; CD8+ were in EMRA.

The TCR originated in an adult woman who had mild COVID-19 (a few samples of this study predate the infection). Cell type and time point are not known. Sequenced input: PBMCs or a T cell subset sorted from them (not recorded which).

Written as DNA, the CDR3 is TGTGCCAGCAGCTTGGCCGGGACAGGGGCCTACGAGCAGTACTTC. It specifies CASSLAGTGAYEQYF. This chain uses TRBV5-4 with TRBJ2-7, with 10 bases fitting TRBD1. J lost 2 bases, V lost 0 bases, and 2 bases had no gene match. Germline assignment: CDR1 SGHNT and CDR2 YYREEE (reference sequence). The CDR3 has 15 residues.